This T cell receptor (beta chain) is drawn from a study of T cell responses to AZD1222 COVID-19 vaccine. CDR1 LGHNT and CDR2 FRNRAP come from the germline V gene. The J segment lost 6 bases and the V segment lost 0 bases, leaving 9 bases of the junction unmatched. CDR3 length: 16 amino acids. Profiling relied on immunoSEQ multiplex PCR, and the TCRdb table lists in-frame clones only, not all of them. The repertoire holds roughly 160,000 clones, roughly 92% seen once, with around 1.7% in the top ten. This receptor was identified in an adult in good health. Sequenced material: peripheral blood, taken on day 0 of AZD1222 vaccination. The genes are TRBV12-5 and TRBJ2-7; 9 bases are a match to TRBD2. The CDR3, as DNA: TGTGCTAGTGGTTTGGTTCACGGAGCGGGGGGTAGCGAGCAGTACTTC. Translation gives CASGLVHGAGGSEQYF.